This TCR beta chain was documented in a study of blood T cells in healthy people across ages. Study-wide results and limits: With unsorted PBMCs, a conclusive comparison of naive versus antigen-experienced cells was not possible.

Sample-barcoded 5' priming and a J-beta primer mix drove a second PCR of 7 to 11 cycles. Each CDR3 protein is one row after TCRdb ran MiXCR on the 5' RACE reads. The data contain 600,000 to 850,000 distinct CDR3 sequences, around 25% of them singletons. PBMCs were isolated at a quantity of at least 7 million per sample. This clonotype showed up just a few times. Its specificity is unknown. Unmatched junction bases numbered 6, after V lost 4 bases and J lost 4 bases. CDR1 is SEHNR, CDR2 FQNEAQ, per germline (reference sequence). The CDR3 consists of 16 residues. These same data were also listed under a study on T cells of mothers and their children. That study adds: Thymic selection shapes TCR recombination output similarly in related and unrelated pairs. Across the analysis, no persistent microchimeric T cell clones were detected.

The sequenced material came from blood. The chain couples TRBV7-9 to TRBJ2-3, with 12 nucleotides matching TRBD2. The receptor was isolated from a boy under 18 in good health. CDR3 in amino acids: CASSSLTSGGSDTQYF. The CDR3 nucleotides read TGTGCCAGCAGCTCCTTGACTAGCGGGGGCTCAGATACGCAGTATTTT. Variable domain in full (rest from reference TRBV7-9 and TRBJ2-3): DTGVSQNPRHKITKRGQNVTFRCDPISEHNRLYWYRQTLGQGPEFLTYFQNEAQLEKSRLLSDRFSAERPKGSFSTLEIQRTEQGDSAMYLCASSSLTSGGSDTQYFGPGTRLTVL.